These 27 T cell receptor beta chains share one sample of origin, sequenced in a study of T-cell reconstitution after alpha-beta-depleted transplantation in children. A TCRbeta library incorporating unique molecular identifiers was prepared. MiXCR was run by TCRdb on the PCR reads, yielding one entry per CDR3 protein. The data hold fewer than 550,000 distinct CDR3 sequences, with roughly 11% observed a single time. Source: PBMCs, mostly from graft donor cells, taken 180 days after TCRalphabeta/CD19-depleted stem cell transplant. The receptors shown here come from a female patient aged 2-10 years who had a stem cell transplant for aplastic anemia, so the T cells may come from the graft donor.

In its sample, this clonotype was seen a few times. A junction end diverges from the germline sequence, so it may reflect a read error. The gene calls are TRBV10-3 and TRBJ2-7; possible D gene TRBD1, 6 bases. Germline assignment: CDR1 ENHRY and CDR2 SYGVKD. The CDR3 is 14 residues long. The CDR3 DNA sequence: TGTGCCATCAGGGAGTCAGGGGTTTTAGGCGAGCAGTACTTC. It encodes CAIRESGVLGEQYF.

This clonotype was seen more than once but under ten times. The chain is built from TRBV12-5 and TRBJ2-7; 11 bases are a match to TRBD2. The CDR3 covers 19 residues. With V trimmed by 11 bases and J by 3 bases, 24 bases remained unmatched. Germline V gives CDR1 LGHNT, CDR2 FRNRAP. This CDR3 is CAPPDRVSPGLAVNYEQYV. The CDR3 bases are TGTGCTCCCCCGGATAGGGTTTCTCCGGGACTAGCGGTAAACTACGAGCAGTACGTC.

This clonotype turned up a few times. The chain links TRBV30 to TRBJ2-3; weak D call: TRBD2 (6 bases). CDR1 GTSNPN and CDR2 SVGIG come from the germline V gene (reference sequence). The CDR3 sequence is 14 residues long. Deletions cut 1 base from V and 3 bases from J, with 11 bases between. The CDR3 coding sequence is TGTGCCTGGAGTGGACTCGGGGGAACAGATACGCAGTATTTT. Protein product: CAWSGLGGTDTQYF.

This clonotype occurred a few times. This chain links TRBV6-1 with TRBJ2-4, with 11 bases matching TRBD1. The germline CDR1 and CDR2 sequences are MNHNS and SASEGT. The CDR3 is 16 residues long. V was pared by 6 bases and J by 1 base, with 5 bases of the junction left unmatched. DNA for the CDR3: TGTGCCAGCAGGCCCGGACAGGGGGCGGCCAAAAACATTCAGTACTTC. It encodes CASRPGQGAAKNIQYF.

This clonotype was observed a few times. V usage is TRBV20-1 and J usage is TRBJ2-1; TRBD2 aligns across 9 bases. Trimming removed 4 bases from V and 1 base from J; junction bases left unmatched: 5. The germline CDR1 and CDR2 sequences are DFQATT and SNEGSKA (reference sequence). CDR3 size: 15 residues. As DNA, the CDR3 is TGCAGTGCTAACGGACTAGCGCGGTCCTACAATGAGCAGTTCTTC. It yields the protein CSANGLARSYNEQFF.

The rearrangement joins TRBV29-1 to TRBJ2-1; D gene unclear. The CDR3 sequence is 14 residues long. The germline V and J ends were trimmed by 1 base and 5 bases, with 12 bases remaining between them. Germline V gene sequence: CDR1 SQVTM, CDR2 ANQGSEA. The CDR3 protein is CSVEGRGQNNEQFF. CDR3 bases: TGCAGCGTTGAAGGTCGAGGTCAGAACAATGAGCAGTTCTTC.

This clonotype was recorded many times. The V and J genes are TRBV11-2 and TRBJ2-1; 8 positions match TRBD2. V lost 3 bases, J lost 4 bases, and 5 bases stayed unmatched. Germline V lookup: CDR1 SGHAT, CDR2 FQNNGV. The CDR3 is 15 amino acids. The CDR3 sequence is CASSFPGLGYNEQFF. CDR3 in DNA: TGTGCCAGCAGCTTTCCGGGACTAGGATACAATGAGCAGTTCTTC.

The rearrangement uses TRBV15 and TRBJ1-4; TRBD1 agrees at 9 bases. CDR1 LNHNV and CDR2 YYDKDF come from the germline V gene (reference sequence). This CDR3 contains 16 residues. V lost 5 bases and J lost 0; bases outside the gene matches: 4. The CDR3 region has the DNA TGTGCCACCAGCCCCCGACAGGGGGCAACTAATGAAAAACTGTTTTTT. It yields the protein CATSPRQGATNEKLFF.

The table lists this clonotype with many counts. The chain uses TRBV27 and TRBJ2-4; a possible D gene is TRBD1 (5 bases). The V gene's germline CDR1 is MNHEY and CDR2 SMNVEV (reference sequence). The CDR3 sequence is 15 residues long. V was clipped by 8 bases and J by 0 bases, with 14 bases between them. The CDR3 protein is CASGSRQPAKNIQYF. CDR3 bases: TGTGCCAGCGGCTCTAGACAGCCAGCCAAAAACATTCAGTACTTC.

This clonotype was found many times. The chain has TRBV15 and TRBJ2-7; D gene unclear. The V gene lost 0 bases and the J gene lost 1 base, with 7 bases spanning the gap. From germline, CDR1 is LNHNV and CDR2 YYDKDF (reference sequence). This CDR3 contains 14 residues. The chain's CDR3 is CATSRDLGSYEQYV. For the CDR3, the DNA is TGTGCCACCAGCAGAGATCTCGGGTCCTACGAGCAGTACGTC.

On this clonotype itself: Mismatch with germline at one junction end may stem from a read error. This rearrangement joins TRBV7-9 to TRBJ2-5; D unclear. CDR3 size: 12 residues. CDR1 is SEHNR, CDR2 FQNEAQ, per germline (reference sequence). The CDR3 sequence: CASTLGIETQYF. DNA of the CDR3: TGTGCCAGCACCTTAGGGATCGAGACCCAGTACTTC.

The CDR3 region is CASGLAGQGVDYEQYF. CDR3 sequence (DNA): TGTGCCAGCGGGCTGGCGGGACAGGGGGTAGACTACGAGCAGTACTTC. The gene calls are TRBV27 and TRBJ2-7; 11 bases are shared with TRBD1. The CDR3 spans 16 residues. Germline CDR1 and CDR2: MNHEY and SMNVEV (reference sequence). With V trimmed by 8 bases and J by 3 bases, 12 bases remained unmatched.

This clonotype appeared many times. CDR3: CASSFPGAYEQYF. The CDR3 DNA is TGTGCCAGCAGTTTTCCAGGGGCCTACGAGCAGTACTTC. The chain is built from TRBV27 and TRBJ2-7; D may be TRBD1 (6 bases). Germline lookup yields CDR1 MNHEY and CDR2 SMNVEV (reference sequence). The CDR3 is 13 residues long. Trimming pared 3 bases from V and 2 bases from J, leaving 8 bases between.

This clonotype was seen a few times. This chain links TRBV9 with TRBJ2-6, with D perhaps matching TRBD1 (5 bases). V was pared by 2 bases and J by 0 bases, with 9 bases between. Per germline, CDR1 SGDLS and CDR2 YYNGEE. This CDR3 is built from 16 residues. CDR3 region: CASSVGRDSGANVLTF. DNA for the CDR3: TGTGCCAGCAGCGTCGGCAGGGACTCTGGGGCCAACGTCCTGACTTTC.

This clonotype was seen a few times. The V and J genes are TRBV7-8 and TRBJ1-6, with D perhaps matching TRBD1 (5 bases). The germline V and J ends were trimmed by 1 base and 7 bases, with 11 bases remaining between them. CDR1 SGHVS and CDR2 FQNEAQ come from the germline V gene. This CDR3 spans 15 amino acids. The CDR3 region is CASSLEGRANSPLHF. The CDR3 DNA reads as TGTGCCAGCAGCTTAGAGGGCAGGGCCAATTCACCCCTCCACTTT.

The sample holds a few counts of this clonotype. V is TRBV25-1 and J is TRBJ1-2; 8 bases fit TRBD1. V gave up 1 base and J gave up 4 bases; unmatched junction bases: 8. Germline-derived CDR1 and CDR2 are MGHDK and SYGVNS. The CDR3 runs to 16 residues. DNA of the CDR3: TGTGCCAGCAGTGAATCGTACAGGGGGTCCATCTATGGCTACACCTTC. Protein product: CASSESYRGSIYGYTF.

This chain connects TRBV3-1 to TRBJ2-7; D gene unclear. V was shortened by 3 bases and J by 3 bases, with 6 bases between the two germline ends. The CDR3 is 12 residues long. CDR1 is LGHDT, CDR2 YNNKEL, per germline (reference sequence). This CDR3 reads CASSHDFYEQYF. DNA of the CDR3: TGTGCCAGCAGCCACGACTTCTACGAGCAGTACTTC.

The chain uses TRBV30 and TRBJ1-1, with unresolved D. The CDR3 consists of 12 residues. Germline V gives CDR1 GTSNPN, CDR2 SVGIG (reference sequence). V dropped 3 bases and J dropped 8 bases, with 13 bases sitting between them. CDR3 in DNA: TGTGCCTGGAGGGCGGCCGGCAGGGAAGCTTTCTTT. Translation: CAWRAAGREAFF.

The rearrangement joins TRBV12-3 or TRBV12-4 to TRBJ2-3, with TRBD2 matching 9 bases. CDR3 length: 19 amino acids. J was trimmed by 5 bases and V by 0 bases; bases with no gene match: 15. This chain's CDR3 is CASSLAHVVAGALGDTQYF. Written as DNA, the CDR3 is TGTGCCAGCAGTTTAGCGCACGTGGTAGCGGGGGCCTTGGGAGATACGCAGTATTTT.

The DNA of the CDR3 is TGTGCCAGCAGTCCTCCCAGGGTGAACAATGAGCAGTTCTTC. This encodes CASSPPRVNNEQFF. The chain links TRBV28 to TRBJ2-1; TRBD1 might be the D (5 bases). The CDR3 totals 14 residues. The V gene's germline CDR1 is MDHEN and CDR2 SYDVKM. V dropped 5 bases and J dropped 5 bases, with 13 bases sitting between them.

V gene TRBV20-1 combines with J gene TRBJ2-1; possibly TRBD2 for D (5 bases). The CDR3 is 16 residues long. Germline V gene lookup returns CDR1 DFQATT and CDR2 SNEGSKA (reference sequence). Trimming left V 0 bases short and J 5 bases short, with 17 bases between. CDR3 loop: CSARDLAEAADNEQFF. The DNA of the CDR3 is TGCAGTGCTAGAGATTTGGCGGAGGCGGCGGACAATGAGCAGTTCTTC.

This clonotype has a handful of counts. This chain links TRBV19 with TRBJ2-3; 8 bases are a match to TRBD1. J lost 3 bases, V lost 6 bases, and 5 bases had no gene match. Germline V gene lookup returns CDR1 LNHDA and CDR2 SQIVND (reference sequence). This CDR3 comprises 14 residues. DNA of the CDR3: TGTGCCAGTAGATGGGACAGGCTGACAGATACGCAGTATTTT. As protein: CASRWDRLTDTQYF.

The chain is built from TRBV7-2 and TRBJ2-1; 13 bases match TRBD2. This CDR3 has 15 amino acids. Losses at the gene ends were 5 bases for V and 4 bases for J; bases not matched to a gene: 2. Germline lookup yields CDR1 SGHTA and CDR2 FQGNSA. The CDR3 DNA reads as TGTGCCAGCAGCACTAGCGGGGGGGGTTACAATGAGCAGTTCTTC. Its protein product is CASSTSGGGYNEQFF. Variable domain in full (rest from reference TRBV7-2 and TRBJ2-1): GAGVSQSPSNKVTEKGKDVELRCDPISGHTALYWYRQSLGQGLEFLIYFQGNSAPDKSGLPSDRFSAERTGGSVSTLTIQRTQQEDSAVYLCASSTSGGGYNEQFFGPGTRLTVL.

This chain links TRBV10-2 with TRBJ1-1, with TRBD1 identical over 9 bases. This CDR3 has 14 residues. The V gene end was trimmed by 6 bases and the J gene end by 7 bases; junction bases not matched to a gene: 9. Germline V gene sequence: CDR1 WSHSY, CDR2 SAAADI. DNA for the CDR3: TGCGCCAGCAGCTCCGGGACAGGGTCGATTGAAGCTTTCTTT. Translation: CASSSGTGSIEAFF.

This clonotype was seen many times. V usage is TRBV7-2 and J usage is TRBJ2-7; either TRBD1 or TRBD2 may fit D (5 bases each). Germline CDR1 and CDR2: SGHTA and FQGNSA. CDR3 length: 12 residues. Between the trimmed V and J ends, which lost 5 bases and 4 bases, there was a span of 9 bases. CDR3 region: CASSGTFYEQYF. CDR3 coding DNA: TGTGCCAGCAGCGGGACCTTTTACGAGCAGTACTTC. Using reference TRBV7-2 and TRBJ2-7 for the parts outside the CDR3, the full variable domain is GAGVSQSPSNKVTEKGKDVELRCDPISGHTALYWYRQSLGQGLEFLIYFQGNSAPDKSGLPSDRFSAERTGGSVSTLTIQRTQQEDSAVYLCASSGTFYEQYFGPGTRLTVT.

This clonotype was counted at least ten times. The chain is built from TRBV29-1 and TRBJ2-1; possibly TRBD2 for D (6 bases). Germline values: CDR1 SQVTM, CDR2 ANQGSEA. CDR3 length: 13 amino acids. Trimming shortened V by 6 bases and J by 3 bases, and 12 bases separated the two germline ends. CDR3 nucleotides: TGCAGCGTCGCCCGGACTATCTACAATGAGCAGTTCTTC. Its translation: CSVARTIYNEQFF.

This clonotype has at least ten counts. The chain links TRBV29-1 to TRBJ2-3; D is uncertain. The CDR3 extends over 15 amino acids. V lost 4 bases and J lost 4, with 18 bases in between. Per the germline V gene, CDR1 is SQVTM and CDR2 is ANQGSEA. The CDR3 loop reads CSVAPLRSGADTQYF. CDR3 bases: TGCAGCGTTGCCCCATTGCGGAGTGGGGCAGATACGCAGTATTTT.